Listed below are T cell receptor beta chains from one sample, sequenced in a study of T cells after yellow fever vaccination. TCRdb ran MiXCR on the 5' RACE reads and lists one entry per CDR3 protein. The sample lists 170,000 or so distinct CDR3 sequences; about 6.2% were seen once. Here the sequenced sample was CD4+ T cells sorted from PBMCs, taken on the day of the first yellow fever vaccination. Receptors were obtained from a man aged 18 to 30 who received the YFV17D yellow fever vaccine. The CDR3 runs from the conserved cysteine through the conserved F or W. D genes are given only for firm matches. Size values are once, few and many counts, or a class for expanded clones, and some rows have none.

J,size,V,D,CDR3,DNA
TRBJ2-2,many,TRBV5-1,TRBD1,CASSAGTANTGELFF,TGCGCCAGCAGTGCCGGGACAGCGAACACCGGGGAGCTGTTTTTT
TRBJ2-1,.,TRBV18,.,CASSPRPVGGSSYNEQFF,TGTGCCAGCTCACCAAGGCCCGTGGGGGGAAGCTCCTACAATGAGCAGTTCTTC
TRBJ2-1,few,TRBV5-6,TRBD1,CASSYRGPSSYNEQFF,TGTGCCAGCAGTTACAGGGGACCGAGCTCCTACAATGAGCAGTTCTTC
TRBJ2-1,many,TRBV5-4,.,CASSLSGGWNSYNEQFF,TGTGCCAGCAGCTTGTCGGGGGGCTGGAACTCCTACAATGAGCAGTTCTTC
TRBJ1-2,.,TRBV5-1,.,CASSLAVADGLTARGYTF,TGCGCCAGCAGCTTGGCCGTGGCTGACGGACTAACCGCTAGGGGCTACACCTTC
TRBJ1-5,many,TRBV12-3/TRBV12-4,.,CASSDRAEQPQHF,TGTGCCAGCAGTGATAGGGCTGAGCAGCCCCAGCATTTT
TRBJ1-6,few,TRBV9,.,CASSVASSYNSPLHF,TGTGCCAGCAGCGTAGCGAGCTCCTATAATTCACCCCTCCACTTT
TRBJ2-1,many,TRBV7-2,TRBD2,CASSLWGRGGEQFF,TGTGCCAGCAGCTTATGGGGCCGGGGGGGTGAGCAGTTCTTC
TRBJ1-4,.,TRBV20-1,.,CSARGTANEKLFF,TGCAGTGCTAGAGGGACGGCAAATGAAAAACTGTTTTTT
TRBJ2-7,few,TRBV5-1,.,CASSTLQGSYEQYF,TGCGCCAGCAGCACCCTACAGGGCTCCTACGAGCAGTACTTC
TRBJ1-4,.,TRBV12-3/TRBV12-4,TRBD1,CASSGPGGQGNEKLFF,TGTGCCAGCAGTGGCCCCGGGGGACAGGGGAACGAAAAACTGTTTTTT
TRBJ2-5,many,TRBV14,TRBD1,CASSQDRVQETQYF,TGTGCCAGCAGCCAGGACAGGGTTCAGGAGACCCAGTACTTC
TRBJ1-3,.,TRBV5-1,.,CASSQRLGGISVGNTIYF,TGCGCCAGCAGCCAGAGGCTCGGCGGCATAAGTGTCGGGAACACCATATATTTT
TRBJ1-2,.,TRBV19,TRBD1,CASFPRWDREGSRTGYTF,TGTGCCAGTTTCCCCCGTTGGGACAGGGAGGGGTCCCGTACTGGCTACACCTTC
TRBJ2-7,few,TRBV5-6,.,CASSRRGRDEQYF,TGTGCCAGCAGCAGAAGGGGTAGGGACGAGCAGTACTTC
TRBJ1-5,.,TRBV7-9,.,CASSASGGNQPQHF,TGTGCCAGCAGCGCCTCGGGAGGGAATCAGCCCCAGCATTTT
TRBJ2-1,many,TRBV3-1,.,CASSQDRHNEQFF,TGTGCCAGCAGCCAAGACAGGCACAATGAGCAGTTCTTC
TRBJ2-5,.,TRBV20-1,.,CSAPQGGPQETQYF,TGCAGTGCTCCGCAGGGGGGGCCCCAAGAGACCCAGTACTTC
TRBJ2-3,.,TRBV7-3,TRBD2,CASSTLLAGGTDTQYF,TGTGCCAGCAGCACCCTCCTGGCGGGGGGCACAGATACGCAGTATTTT
TRBJ2-5,many,TRBV20-1,.,CSARDPRRGGETQYF,TGCAGTGCTAGAGATCCACGCAGGGGAGGAGAGACCCAGTACTTC
TRBJ2-5,few,TRBV5-1,.,CASSLAADETQYF,TGCGCCAGCAGCTTGGCCGCGGACGAGACCCAGTACTTC
TRBJ1-1,few,TRBV28,.,CASSSVGRETEAFF,TGTGCCAGCAGTTCGGTCGGCAGGGAAACTGAAGCTTTCTTT
TRBJ1-1,few,TRBV20-1,.,CSATNGNTEAFF,TGCAGTGCTACCAACGGGAACACTGAAGCTTTCTTT
TRBJ1-1,few,TRBV7-3,.,CASSAVLNTEAFF,TGTGCCAGCAGCGCCGTACTGAACACTGAAGCTTTCTTT
TRBJ2-5,many,TRBV6-2/TRBV6-3,.,CASSYGGAGTQYF,TGTGCCAGCAGTTACGGCGGAGCTGGGACCCAGTACTTC
TRBJ2-3,many,TRBV20-1,.,CSARGRRGIFSDTQYF,TGCAGTGCTAGAGGTCGCAGGGGAATTTTTTCAGATACGCAGTATTTT
TRBJ2-1,many,TRBV7-6,.,CASSYTSEISQFF,TGTGCCAGCAGCTACACGTCAGAGATATCGCAGTTCTTC
TRBJ1-2,.,TRBV20-1,.,CSARSENYGYTF,TGCAGTGCTAGATCTGAAAACTATGGCTACACCTTC
TRBJ2-1,many,TRBV10-3,.,CAISEFENAVGEKFF,TGTGCCATCAGTGAGTTCGAGAACGCGGTAGGGGAAAAGTTCTTC
TRBJ2-1,many,TRBV4-2,TRBD2,CASSRGGLTSSYNEQFF,TGTGCCAGCAGCCGGGGGGGGTTAACAAGCTCCTACAATGAGCAGTTCTTC
TRBJ2-5,.,TRBV20-1,TRBD1,CSARDSRQETQYF,TGCAGTGCGAGGGACAGCAGACAAGAGACCCAGTACTTC
TRBJ2-2,many,TRBV27,.,CASSPVNTGELFF,TGTGCCAGCAGTCCCGTTAACACCGGGGAGCTGTTTTTT
TRBJ1-5,many,TRBV6-2/TRBV6-3,.,CASDNERLQPQHF,TGTGCCAGCGATAACGAGAGGCTTCAGCCCCAGCATTTT
TRBJ2-7,many,TRBV18,TRBD2,CASSPLGGGSYEQYF,TGTGCCAGCTCACCTTTAGGCGGGGGCTCCTACGAGCAGTACTTC
TRBJ1-1,many,TRBV6-5,.,CASRADRMSMNTEAFF,TGTGCCAGCAGAGCTGACAGGATGAGCATGAACACTGAAGCTTTCTTT
TRBJ2-1,.,TRBV12-3/TRBV12-4,.,CASTSNKGSSYNEQFF,TGTGCCAGCACAAGTAACAAGGGCAGCTCCTACAATGAGCAGTTCTTC
TRBJ2-7,few,TRBV20-1,TRBD1,CSARSWKGGAVRYEQYF,TGCAGTGCTAGATCATGGAAAGGGGGCGCGGTAAGGTACGAGCAGTACTTC
TRBJ1-5,.,TRBV11-1,TRBD1,CASSLEPGQGALYQPQHF,TGTGCCAGCAGCTTAGAACCGGGACAGGGGGCCTTATATCAGCCCCAGCATTTT
TRBJ2-3,.,TRBV9,TRBD2,CASSVMRGGADTQYF,TGTGCCAGCAGCGTAATGCGGGGGGGCGCGGATACGCAGTATTTT
TRBJ1-3,many,TRBV15,TRBD1,CATSRETGQVGNTIYF,TGTGCCACCAGCAGAGAAACCGGACAGGTGGGAAACACCATATATTTT
TRBJ2-1,many,TRBV7-3,TRBD1,CASSNRGQTNYNEQFF,TGTGCCAGCAGTAACAGGGGGCAGACGAACTACAATGAGCAGTTCTTC
TRBJ1-1,few,TRBV7-3,TRBD1,CASSSGQGAHTEAFF,TGTGCCAGCAGCTCGGGACAGGGGGCCCACACTGAAGCTTTCTTT
TRBJ2-3,few,TRBV5-1,.,CASSLNPGGTDTQYF,TGCGCCAGCAGCTTGAATCCGGGGGGCACAGATACGCAGTATTTT
TRBJ2-3,many,TRBV6-2/TRBV6-3,.,CASSYPSRGTDTQYF,TGTGCCAGCAGTTACCCCAGCCGGGGCACAGATACGCAGTATTTT
TRBJ2-3,.,TRBV7-2,.,CASSLRRVSTDTQYF,TGTGCCAGCAGCTTAAGAAGGGTTTCGACAGATACGCAGTATTTT
TRBJ2-1,many,TRBV5-1,.,CASSLVEPYYNEQFF,TGCGCCAGCAGCTTGGTAGAACCTTACTACAATGAGCAGTTCTTC
TRBJ1-5,.,TRBV6-2/TRBV6-3,.,CASRTDQPQHF,TGTGCCAGCAGGACCGATCAGCCCCAGCATTTT
TRBJ1-1,.,TRBV4-3,TRBD1,CASSQRTGSMNTEAFF,TGCGCCAGCAGCCAACGGACAGGATCTATGAACACTGAAGCTTTCTTT